This entry describes one TCR beta chain. Antigen unknown. It was with unique molecular identifiers that the TCRbeta library was prepared. MiXCR was run by TCRdb on the PCR reads, yielding one entry per CDR3 protein. In the table there are 800,000 to 1,000,000 distinct CDR3 sequences, roughly 31% of which are singletons. The sample comes from a study of T-cell reconstitution after alpha-beta-depleted transplantation in children. The CDR3 runs to 14 residues. V lost 6 bases, J lost 4 bases, and 17 bases lay in between. CDR1 is SGHRS and CDR2 is YFSETQ in the germline V gene. Study-level points and caveats: For some patients, TCRbeta diversity was high at day 60 because of recipient T cells and thymic progenitors that survived. At the one-year point after transplant, T-cell counts and TCRbeta diversity were found to come mostly from T cells that had been newly produced. It was reported that alpha-beta T cells came from several hundred expanded graft clones (about two months after transplant).

The sequence derives from a boy under three years old who had a stem cell transplant for SCID, so the T cells may come from the graft donor. The V and J genes are TRBV5-1 and TRBJ2-7, with D hard to call. The specimen was PBMCs, mostly from graft donor cells, collected 360 days after TCRalphabeta/CD19-depleted stem cell transplant. CDR3 loop: CASTPDPVGYEQYF. The CDR3 nucleotides read TGCGCCAGCACCCCTGACCCTGTAGGGTACGAGCAGTACTTC. Drawing the rest from reference TRBV5-1 and TRBJ2-7, the complete variable domain is KAGVTQTPRYLIKTRGQQVTLSCSPISGHRSVSWYQQTPGQGLQFLFEYFSETQRNKGNFPGRFSGRQFSNSRSEMNVSTLELGDSALYLCASTPDPVGYEQYFGPGTRLTVT.